This T cell receptor beta chain came from a study of glioma-infiltrating T cells after dendritic cell vaccination. Primers: 60 V beta forward and 13 J beta reverse. The repertoire was sequenced with immunoSEQ multiplex PCR; TCRdb's copy has only in-frame clones and lacks some. The repertoire holds tens of thousands of clones, with 85% as singletons. The length of the CDR3 is 17 residues. J was trimmed by 3 bases and V by 1 base; bases with no gene match: 7. Germline lookup yields CDR1 SGHNT and CDR2 YENEEA. Regarding time point: after dendritic cell vaccination, including at tumor progression/relapse. No glioblastoma patient carried an isocitrate dehydrogenase mutation.

The sequence came from a human donor with glioblastoma. The sequences come from blood, collected after dendritic cell vaccination. The chain employs TRBV11-3 and TRBJ2-3, with 10 bases lining up with TRBD2. DNA for the CDR3: TGTGCCAGCAGCTTAGGGGCTAGCGGGAGTGGAACAGATACGCAGTATTTT. Amino acids: CASSLGASGSGTDTQYF.